These T cell receptor beta chains were read from a single sample in a study of Graves' ophthalmopathy and Graves' hyperthyroidism. Using its own MiXCR run on the multiplex PCR reads, TCRdb lists one record per CDR3 protein. The sample lists about half a million distinct CDR3 sequences; 13% to 15% were seen once. The sample comprised blood. The receptors originated from a woman under 40 with Graves' ophthalmopathy. Both conserved end residues are part of each CDR3. The D gene is left open where the match is weak. The size of a clone is reported for some rows only, either as once, few or many, or as a class for expanded clones.

TRBJ1-1,.,.,TRBV30,TGTGCCTGGAGTGTACGGAAGTGGGACACTGAAGCTTTCTTT,CAWSVRKWDTEAFF
TRBJ2-5,.,many,TRBV7-8,TGTGCCAGCAGACCGGGCCGCCAACCCGGGGAGACCCAGTACTTC,CASRPGRQPGETQYF
TRBJ1-2,.,many,TRBV2,TGTGCCAGCAGTTACAGGGTTAGGAGTGGCTACACCTTC,CASSYRVRSGYTF
TRBJ1-1,.,.,TRBV6-5,TGTGCCAGCAGTTACGACTTTAGGGGGGGAACTGAAGCTTTCTTT,CASSYDFRGGTEAFF
TRBJ2-2,.,many,TRBV27,TGTGCCAGCAGTTTTCAGGGAAGGATCGACACCGGGGAGCTGTTTTTT,CASSFQGRIDTGELFF
TRBJ2-5,TRBD1,many,TRBV5-6,TGTGCCAGCAGCACGTGGGACAGCCAAGAGACCCAGTACTTC,CASSTWDSQETQYF
TRBJ2-2,TRBD2,many,TRBV10-3,TGTGCCACCAGGGATTTACTAGCGGGAACCGGGGAGCTGTTTTTT,CATRDLLAGTGELFF
TRBJ1-5,.,many,TRBV12-3/TRBV12-4,TGTGCCAGCAGTTTCAGGGGTCCCAAGAATCAGCCCCAGCATTTT,CASSFRGPKNQPQHF
TRBJ1-1,.,few,TRBV5-1,TGCGCCAGCAGCGGAGGGGACTTTATTGTCGCTGAAGCTTTCTTT,CASSGGDFIVAEAFF
TRBJ1-6,TRBD1,many,TRBV6-1,TGTGCCAGCAGTGTAATCGCCGGGACAGCAAATTCACCCCTCCACTTT,CASSVIAGTANSPLHF
TRBJ2-2,.,many,TRBV12-3/TRBV12-4,TGTGCCAGCAGTCCATGGGCAGGGGCGATACTCACCGGGGAGCTGTTTTTT,CASSPWAGAILTGELFF
TRBJ1-2,.,few,TRBV30,TGTGCCTGGAGTTCGGATGACTATGGCTACACCTTC,CAWSSDDYGYTF
TRBJ2-7,.,few,TRBV9,TGTGCCAGCAGCACCCAGACAGGTCCCTCCTACGAGCAGTACTTC,CASSTQTGPSYEQYF
TRBJ2-4,.,.,TRBV7-3,TGTGCCAGCAGCCTCGGAGGGGGGCTCAAAAACATTCAGTACTTC,CASSLGGGLKNIQYF
TRBJ2-5,TRBD2,few,TRBV6-5,TGTGCCAGCAGACAGGGACTAGCGGGTGCCGGGACCCAGTACTTC,CASRQGLAGAGTQYF
TRBJ2-7,.,many,TRBV30,TGTGCCTGGATGCGCCGGGACACCTCCTACGAGCAGTACTTC,CAWMRRDTSYEQYF
TRBJ2-5,.,many,TRBV2,TGTGCCAGCAGTGATCGAGGGGTCCAAGAGACCCAGTACTTC,CASSDRGVQETQYF